This TCR beta chain was observed in a study of tumor and adjacent non-tumor tissue in lung cancer. On the study more broadly: The patients, roughly 10 men and roughly 5 women, were about 30 to 76 with stage I to III disease. General study results and limits: Significantly higher TCR diversity was found in tumor than normal lung.

The ends were cut back, 10 bases at V and 2 bases at J, with 22 bases in the middle. The CDR3 loop spans 16 amino acids. Per germline, CDR1 SGHAT and CDR2 FQNNGV. Three rounds of nested PCR, following a modified ARM-PCR protocol, produced the TCRbeta library. TCRdb itself ran the multiplex PCR reads through MiXCR, one entry per CDR3 protein. Of 120,000 or so distinct CDR3 sequences in the sample, nearly 85% were seen once. This sample's RNA came from whole unsorted tissue. In regard to this clonotype: Its target is not known.

The sample taken for sequencing was lung tumor tissue. The genes are TRBV11-2 and TRBJ2-3, with D possibly TRBD1 on 5 matching bases. The source of this sequence is a man aged 70 or older with non-small cell lung cancer. Written as DNA, the CDR3 is TGTGCCATCTGCTTAACTCAGGGTGGAAACACAGATACGCAGTATTTT. Its protein product is CAICLTQGGNTDTQYF. Complete variable domain (other parts from reference TRBV11-2 and TRBJ2-3): EAGVAQSPRYKIIEKRQSVAFWCNPISGHATLYWYQQILGQGPKLLIQFQNNGVVDDSQLPKDRFSAERLKGVDSTLKIQPAKLEDSAVYLCAICLTQGGNTDTQYFGPGTRLTVL.